A single sample gave rise to the 10 T cell receptor delta chains below, sequenced in a study of Vδ1+ human thymocytes. These receptors have no known antigen. Extracted RNA was reverse transcribed into cDNA. Pooled V-gene forward primers with one constant-region reverse primer generated the CDR3 amplicons by multiplex PCR. TCRdb re-called the multiplex PCR reads through CATT. The repertoire holds just under 55,000 delta-chain clones, with approximately 15% as singletons. Notes on the study in general: Highly polyclonal TRG and TRD repertoires with Gaussian CDR3 length distributions appeared in thymus.

The sequencing input was Vdelta1+ gamma-delta thymocytes from the thymus. Subset specified: FACS-sorted CD3+ TCRalphabeta- TCRVdelta1+ TCRVdelta2- thymocytes. Receptor source: a boy under two years old who had congenital heart surgery.

The chain uses TRDV1 and TRDJ1; maybe TRDD3 (7 bases). The germline gives CDR1 TSWWSYY, CDR2 QGS. The CDR3 sequence is 18 residues long. V shed 0 bases and J shed 1 base, with 18 bases lying between them. CDR3 region: CALGELSPTLGATDKLIF. CDR3 nucleotides: TGTGCTCTTGGGGAACTTTCTCCTACCCTGGGGGCCACCGATAAACTCATCTTT.

This clone was counted a few times. This chain joins TRDV1 and TRDJ1; D not certain. V gave up 1 base and J gave up 0 bases, with 12 bases separating them. Germline V CDR1 and CDR2: TSWWSYY, QGS. The CDR3 runs to 16 residues. CDR3 sequence (DNA): TGTGCTCTTGGGGAACCTACCGGGCAGGACACCGATAAACTCATCTTT. Its translation: CALGEPTGQDTDKLIF.

This clone was detected only a few times. A clone one base away is much larger, so this may be a read error. The genes are TRDV2 and TRDJ1; maybe TRDD3 (6 bases). The germline V gene has CDR1 GEAIGNYY and CDR2 EKD. The CDR3 is 14 residues long. V was clipped by 5 bases and J by 3 bases, with 15 bases between them. CDR3 loop: CACGEYWAPDKLIF. For the CDR3, the DNA is TGTGCCTGTGGCGAGTACTGGGCTCCCGATAAACTCATCTTT.

This clone turned up a few times. The chain joins TRDV1 to TRDJ1; D not certain. V was cut by 0 bases and J by 1 base, with 18 bases left in between. Per germline, CDR1 TSWWSYY and CDR2 QGS. The CDR3 is 18 amino acids. The CDR3 DNA reads as TGTGCTCTTGGGGAACTTTACCTCGCCAGGAAGCCCACCGATAAACTCATCTTT. Translating it yields CALGELYLARKPTDKLIF.

This rearrangement joins TRDV1 to TRDJ1; 9 bases line up with TRDD3. The CDR3 has 20 amino acids. Germline V gene data show CDR1 as TSWWSYY and CDR2 as QGS. The V segment lost 1 base and the J segment 4 bases; nucleotides outside the gene matches: 19. The CDR3 protein is CALGEPAFLLGDTLIDKLIF. CDR3 bases: TGTGCTCTTGGGGAACCTGCGTTCCTACTGGGGGACACGTTGATCGATAAACTCATCTTT.

This chain connects TRDV1 to TRDJ1; 10 positions match TRDD3. V lost 3 bases, J lost 9 bases, and 16 bases stayed unmatched. CDR1 TSWWSYY and CDR2 QGS come from the germline V gene. The CDR3 length is 17 residues. For the CDR3, the DNA is TGTGCTCTTGGGGATTGCCCTTCCGAAGTGGGGGATACTCAACTCATCTTT. It is translated as CALGDCPSEVGDTQLIF.

The chain is built from TRDV1 and TRDJ1; TRDD3 agrees at 11 bases. The germline gives CDR1 TSWWSYY, CDR2 QGS. The CDR3 is 23 residues long. Germline trimming cut 3 bases from V and 0 bases from J; bases unmatched to any gene: 24. The CDR3 here is CALGERVTFLRLGDKRDTDKLIF. Here the CDR3 DNA reads TGTGCTCTTGGGGAGAGAGTAACCTTCCTAAGACTGGGGGATAAAAGGGACACCGATAAACTCATCTTT.

V usage is TRDV1 and J usage is TRDJ1; the D gene is possibly TRDD2 (5 bases). V was shortened by 1 base and J by 0 bases, with 24 bases between the two germline ends. This CDR3 has 20 residues. Germline values: CDR1 TSWWSYY, CDR2 QGS. This CDR3 reads CALGEHDLPHGFAYTDKLIF. DNA of the CDR3: TGTGCTCTTGGGGAACACGACCTACCACATGGATTTGCGTACACCGATAAACTCATCTTT.

This chain uses TRDV1 with TRDJ1; 9 nucleotides align to TRDD2. J lost 4 bases, V lost 4 bases, and 19 bases had no gene match. Germline V gene data show CDR1 as TSWWSYY and CDR2 as QGS. The CDR3 consists of 19 residues. This CDR3 reads CALGGPSYRGGIEVDKLIF. As DNA, the CDR3 is TGTGCTCTTGGGGGCCCTTCCTACAGGGGTGGGATCGAAGTCGATAAACTCATCTTT.

This clone turned up a few times. The V gene is TRDV1, the J gene TRDJ1; 11 positions agree with TRDD3. The V gene's germline CDR1 is TSWWSYY and CDR2 QGS. The CDR3 sequence is 18 residues long. Trimming removed 5 bases from V and 0 bases from J; junction bases left unmatched: 11. The CDR3 protein is CALGTILGDTFHTDKLIF. The DNA for the CDR3 is TGTGCTCTTGGGACCATCCTGGGGGATACATTTCACACCGATAAACTCATCTTT.